Listed here are 30 T cell receptor beta chains from one sample, sequenced in a study of shared clonotypes between healthy human individuals. Method: immunoSEQ multiplex PCR; TCRdb's copy keeps in-frame clones and lacks some. The data contain nearly 2 million clones, just under 95% of them singletons. Positive CCR7 selection of CD45RO-negative cells yielded the naive CD8 cells, and terminally differentiated effector memory CD45RA+ cells were excluded. Sequencing was carried out using naive CD8+ T cells sorted from blood. These receptor sequences come from a man younger than 30 in good health.

V is TRBV4-3 and J is TRBJ2-4; a possible D gene is TRBD2 (5 bases). Germline V gives CDR1 LGHNA, CDR2 YSLEER. The CDR3 runs 18 residues. Deletions cut 0 bases from V and 1 base from J, with 16 bases between. The CDR3 nucleotides are TGCGCCAGCAGCCAAGAACAGTTCGGGGAATTGGCCAAAAACATTCAGTACTTC. This sequence encodes CASSQEQFGELAKNIQYF.

Of note for this clone: Within the sample, other DNA sequences also encode this same CDR3. The J gene is TRBJ2-5, the V gene TRBV5-1; D is undetermined. Germline lookup yields CDR1 SGHRS and CDR2 YFSETQ. Trimming took off 0 bases at V and 3 bases at J, with 6 bases between the two ends. This CDR3 has 13 residues. This CDR3 is CASSLVGEETQYF. As DNA, the CDR3 is TGCGCCAGCAGCTTGGTTGGGGAAGAGACCCAGTACTTC.

Of note for this clone: Other nucleotide sequences in the sample specify the same CDR3. The rearrangement joins TRBV14 to TRBJ1-1, with no clear D. The CDR3 loop spans 14 amino acids. Germline loops: CDR1 SGHDN, CDR2 FVKESK. Trimming cost V 1 base and J 1 base, with 7 bases left between them. The CDR3 is CASSQGWGNTEAFF. CDR3 DNA sequence: TGTGCCAGCAGCCAAGGATGGGGGAACACTGAAGCTTTCTTT.

The chain's CDR3 is CASSLDGDTQYF. CDR3 in DNA: TGTGCCAGCAGCTTAGATGGCGATACGCAGTATTTT. The chain employs TRBV11-2 and TRBJ2-3, with D unresolved. Germline V gives CDR1 SGHAT, CDR2 FQNNGV. The V end was cut by 0 bases, the J end by 6 bases, with 4 bases between. There are 12 residues in the CDR3.

This clone has just a few counts. The V call is TRBV28, the J call TRBJ2-7; 7 bases fit TRBD1. This CDR3 has 15 residues. Germline V gene lookup returns CDR1 MDHEN and CDR2 SYDVKM. V trimming: 7 bases; J trimming: 0 bases; junction bases outside the gene matches: 9. CDR3 protein: CASNNRGEISYEQYF. The CDR3 coding sequence is TGTGCCAGCAACAACAGGGGCGAAATCTCCTACGAGCAGTACTTC.

This clone was counted a single time. The chain links TRBV5-1 to TRBJ2-5; D remains unclear. The V end lost 1 base, the J end lost 0 bases, and 13 bases lay between the germline ends. This CDR3 is 16 amino acids long. CDR1 and CDR2 (germline): SGHRS, YFSETQ. CDR3 DNA sequence: TGCGCCAGCAGCTTGCATTTGTCTGGGAACCAAGAGACCCAGTACTTC. It yields the protein CASSLHLSGNQETQYF.

CDR3 amino acids: CSVETGVEQYF. The CDR3 DNA reads as TGCAGCGTGGAGACAGGAGTCGAGCAGTACTTC. The genes are TRBV29-1 and TRBJ2-7; possible D gene TRBD1, 6 bases. The germline V gene has CDR1 SQVTM and CDR2 ANQGSEA. The CDR3 spans 11 residues. Trimming removed 6 bases from V and 6 bases from J, with 12 bases in between.

The chain is built from TRBV13 and TRBJ2-1, with D perhaps TRBD1 or TRBD2 (6 bases each). This CDR3 has 15 amino acids. Germline V gene sequence: CDR1 PRHDT, CDR2 FYEKMQ (reference sequence). Trimming removed 4 bases at V and 5 bases at J, with 15 bases between. The CDR3: CASSSRLEGDNEQFF. The DNA for the CDR3 is TGTGCCAGCAGCTCGCGACTAGAGGGGGACAATGAGCAGTTCTTC.

Comment on this clone: This same CDR3 is encoded by further DNA sequences in the sample. J is TRBJ2-1 and V is TRBV7-6; D may be TRBD2 (6 bases). V was cut by 1 base and J by 7 bases, with 11 bases left in between. Per germline, CDR1 SGHVS and CDR2 FNYEAQ. This CDR3 contains 14 residues. CDR3 in amino acids: CASSLGSGGNEQFF. The CDR3 DNA reads TGTGCCAGCAGCTTAGGTTCCGGAGGGAATGAGCAGTTCTTC.

The gene calls are TRBV15 and TRBJ2-1; 8 nucleotides agree with TRBD2. The CDR3 covers 16 residues. CDR1 is LNHNV, CDR2 YYDKDF, per germline (reference sequence). Trimming took 0 bases from V and 4 from J; bases not matched to a gene: 5. The DNA of the CDR3 is TGTGCCACCAGCAGAGATCGACTAGCGCAGTACAATGAGCAGTTCTTC. This codes for CATSRDRLAQYNEQFF.

The chain couples TRBV6-5 to TRBJ2-7; 12 bases line up with TRBD1. The length of the CDR3 is 16 residues. The junction had 8 bases not matched to a gene; V was cut back by 4 bases and J by 4 bases. In germline, CDR1 is MNHEY, CDR2 SVGAGI. CDR3 sequence: CASSFGWGQGAYEQYF. CDR3 DNA sequence: TGTGCCAGCAGTTTCGGCTGGGGACAGGGGGCTTACGAGCAGTACTTC.

The rearrangement joins TRBV4-1 to TRBJ2-5; 7 bases agree with TRBD1. CDR3 size: 15 residues. J gave up 4 bases and V 3 bases, and 8 bases lay outside the gene matches. CDR1 and CDR2 from the germline V gene are MGHRA and YSYEKL. CDR3 sequence: CASSQERDSGETQYF. The CDR3, as DNA: TGCGCCAGCAGCCAGGAACGGGACAGCGGAGAGACCCAGTACTTC.

The chain couples TRBV6-5 to TRBJ2-7; 7 nucleotides match TRBD1. V shed 6 bases and J 1 base; nucleotides not matched to a gene: 9. Germline lookup yields CDR1 MNHEY and CDR2 SVGAGI. The CDR3 totals 15 residues. The chain's CDR3 is CASSLQGLASYEQYF. The CDR3 coding sequence is TGTGCCAGCAGCTTACAGGGGCTGGCGTCCTACGAGCAGTACTTC.

A remark on this clone: Other DNA sequences from this sample encode an identical CDR3 as well. The V call is TRBV6-5, the J call TRBJ2-5; 11 bases agree with TRBD2. The CDR3 sequence is 14 residues long. The junction had 3 bases not matched to a gene; V was cut back by 5 bases and J by 4 bases. Looked up from germline, CDR1 is MNHEY and CDR2 is SVGAGI. The CDR3 loop reads CASSLAGGGETQYF. The CDR3, as DNA: TGTGCCAGCAGTCTAGCGGGGGGCGGAGAGACCCAGTACTTC.

The chain joins TRBV4-1 to TRBJ2-1; the match to TRBD2 covers 9 bases. V shed 4 bases, J shed 8 bases, and the junction held 6 bases outside the gene matches. Germline-derived CDR1 and CDR2 are MGHRA and YSYEKL. CDR3 length equals 14 residues. The CDR3 DNA reads as TGCGCCAGCAGCCTCGCGGGGGGGGTCGATGAGCAGTTCTTC. Protein sequence: CASSLAGGVDEQFF.

In this sample, this clone turned up a few times. This chain joins TRBV5-5 and TRBJ1-5; 8 bases match TRBD1. This CDR3 is 15 amino acids long. Per germline, CDR1 SGHKS and CDR2 YYEKEE (reference sequence). Trimming at V came to 4 bases and at J to 6 bases, leaving 9 bases not matched to a gene. CDR3 protein: CASSLDRGGGQPQHF. The CDR3 DNA follows: TGTGCCAGCAGCCTTGACAGGGGCGGGGGTCAGCCCCAGCATTTT.

This sequence joins TRBV7-9 and TRBJ2-3; 7 nucleotides agree with TRBD1. CDR1 is SEHNR and CDR2 is FQNEAQ in the germline V gene (reference sequence). J gave up 5 bases and V 5 bases, and 13 bases lay outside the gene matches. This CDR3 is built from 16 residues. The CDR3 DNA sequence: TGTGCCAGCAGCCATCAGGTTATAGGGGGCGAAGATACGCAGTATTTT. It specifies CASSHQVIGGEDTQYF.

J is TRBJ2-7 and V is TRBV5-1, with 8 bases fitting TRBD1. The ends lost 3 bases at V and 5 bases at J; junction bases unmatched: 13. Germline V CDR1 and CDR2: SGHRS, YFSETQ. The CDR3 contains 16 residues. DNA of the CDR3: TGCGCCAGCAGCTGGGCCGCGACAGGGGTCGTCGACGAGCAGTACTTC. Its translation: CASSWAATGVVDEQYF.

This chain uses TRBV4-1 with TRBJ2-7; tentative D call: TRBD2 (6 bases). V lost 4 bases to trimming and J lost 0 bases, with 16 bases between them. CDR3 length: 16 amino acids. Germline-derived CDR1 and CDR2 are MGHRA and YSYEKL. The CDR3 DNA reads as TGCGCCAGCAGCCCCGGGGGATGGGGCACCTCCTACGAGCAGTACTTC. It is translated as CASSPGGWGTSYEQYF.

The chain carries TRBV7-9 and TRBJ2-5, with D maybe TRBD1 (5 bases). The CDR3 totals 17 residues. With 5 bases removed from V and 3 bases from J, the gap between germline ends came to 22 bases. Germline values: CDR1 SEHNR, CDR2 FQNEAQ (reference sequence). CDR3 sequence (DNA): TGTGCCAGCAGCCCCGTCTACTGGGGCCAATTCGAAGAGACCCAGTACTTC. It is translated as CASSPVYWGQFEETQYF.

The chain has TRBV6-5 and TRBJ2-7; D is unclear. The V and J ends lost 0 bases and 5 bases respectively, with 8 bases between them. This CDR3 contains 13 residues. Per germline, CDR1 MNHEY and CDR2 SVGAGI. The CDR3 bases are TGTGCCAGCAGTTACTCGAATGGGGACGAGCAGTACTTC. This encodes CASSYSNGDEQYF.

This chain links TRBV7-9 with TRBJ2-7; D gene uncertain. CDR1 is SEHNR and CDR2 is FQNEAQ in the germline V gene (reference sequence). The CDR3 extends over 12 amino acids. The V end was cut by 7 bases, the J end by 4 bases, with 11 bases between. The CDR3 sequence is CASNRVGYEQYF. The CDR3 bases are TGTGCCAGCAACCGGGTGGGGTACGAGCAGTACTTC. Full variable domain (missing parts from reference TRBV7-9 and TRBJ2-7): DTGVSQNPRHKITKRGQNVTFRCDPISEHNRLYWYRQTLGQGPEFLTYFQNEAQLEKSRLLSDRFSAERPKGSFSTLEIQRTEQGDSAMYLCASNRVGYEQYFGPGTRLTVT.

The chain employs TRBV5-6 and TRBJ1-6; TRBD1 matches at 7 bases. Germline trimming cut 4 bases from V and 8 bases from J; bases unmatched to any gene: 18. Per germline, CDR1 SGHDT and CDR2 YYEEEE. The CDR3 covers 18 residues. The chain's CDR3 is CASSPTRDSPFADSPLHF. CDR3 DNA sequence: TGTGCCAGCAGCCCTACCCGGGACAGTCCCTTCGCCGATTCACCCCTCCACTTT. The full variable domain, its missing parts supplied by reference TRBV5-6 and TRBJ1-6, is DAGVTQSPTHLIKTRGQQVTLRCSPKSGHDTVSWYQQALGQGPQFIFQYYEEEERQRGNFPDRFSGHQFPNYSSELNVNALLLGDSALYLCASSPTRDSPFADSPLHFGNGTRLTVT.

The chain links TRBV19 to TRBJ2-5; the D gene is possibly TRBD1 (6 bases). Deletions cut 9 bases from V and 4 bases from J, with 18 bases between. Looked up from germline, CDR1 is LNHDA and CDR2 is SQIVND (reference sequence). The CDR3 sequence is 14 residues long. The CDR3 region has the DNA TGTGCCAGCGACCCGGGACACCCAGGAGAGACCCAGTACTTC. It encodes CASDPGHPGETQYF. The full variable domain, with the rest looked up from reference TRBV19 and TRBJ2-5, is DGGITQSPKYLFRKEGQNVTLSCEQNLNHDAMYWYRQDPGQGLRLIYYSQIVNDFQKGDIAEGYSVSREKKESFPLTVTSAQKNPTAFYLCASDPGHPGETQYFGPGTRLLVL.

V usage is TRBV29-1 and J usage is TRBJ2-1, with no clear D. The CDR3 is 11 amino acids. Per the germline V gene, CDR1 is SQVTM and CDR2 is ANQGSEA. V shed 2 bases and J shed 5 bases, with 4 bases lying between them. The chain's CDR3 is CSVERNNEQFF. CDR3 DNA: TGCAGCGTTGAACGGAACAATGAGCAGTTCTTC.

The rearrangement joins TRBV19 to TRBJ1-3; D unresolved. Trimming removed 4 bases at V and 0 bases at J, with 7 bases between. Germline-derived CDR1 and CDR2 are LNHDA and SQIVND (reference sequence). The CDR3 covers 14 residues. The CDR3 DNA follows: TGTGCCAGTAGTACCTCGGGCTCTGGAAACACCATATATTTT. Encoded protein: CASSTSGSGNTIYF. Together with reference TRBV19 and TRBJ1-3, the CDR3 gives the full variable domain: DGGITQSPKYLFRKEGQNVTLSCEQNLNHDAMYWYRQDPGQGLRLIYYSQIVNDFQKGDIAEGYSVSREKKESFPLTVTSAQKNPTAFYLCASSTSGSGNTIYFGEGSWLTVV.

The J gene is TRBJ2-1, the V gene TRBV10-3, with 9 bases matching TRBD2. This CDR3 contains 14 residues. From germline, CDR1 is ENHRY and CDR2 SYGVKD. V lost 5 bases, J lost 6 bases, and 5 bases stayed unmatched. CDR3: CAISNSGSGNEQFF. The CDR3 nucleotides are TGTGCCATCAGTAATAGCGGGAGTGGCAATGAGCAGTTCTTC.

A word on this clone: Other nucleotide sequences from this sample produce the same CDR3. The chain has TRBV19 and TRBJ2-7, with TRBD2 matching over 8 bases. There are 14 residues in the CDR3. V was pared by 5 bases and J by 0 bases, with 3 bases of the junction left unmatched. Germline loops: CDR1 LNHDA, CDR2 SQIVND (reference sequence). DNA for the CDR3: TGTGCCAGTAGTCCCAGCGGGAGCTCCTACGAGCAGTACTTC. Amino acids: CASSPSGSSYEQYF.

This sequence joins TRBV7-6 and TRBJ1-1; maybe TRBD1 (5 bases). The CDR3 spans 13 residues. V lost 4 bases and J 4 bases, leaving 10 bases between the germline ends. Germline V gives CDR1 SGHVS, CDR2 FNYEAQ. CDR3 region: CASSSGTRTEAFF. CDR3 DNA: TGTGCCAGCAGCTCGGGGACTCGCACTGAAGCTTTCTTT.

V gene TRBV7-9 combines with J gene TRBJ1-1; TRBD1 might be the D (5 bases). The CDR3 loop spans 16 amino acids. The ends were cut back, 2 bases at V and 1 base at J, with 14 bases in the middle. Germline V CDR1 and CDR2: SEHNR, FQNEAQ (reference sequence). The DNA for the CDR3 is TGTGCCAGCAGCTTAAGCGGTCAGGGCTCGAACACTGAAGCTTTCTTT. Its translation: CASSLSGQGSNTEAFF. Full variable domain (missing parts from reference TRBV7-9 and TRBJ1-1): DTGVSQNPRHKITKRGQNVTFRCDPISEHNRLYWYRQTLGQGPEFLTYFQNEAQLEKSRLLSDRFSAERPKGSFSTLEIQRTEQGDSAMYLCASSLSGQGSNTEAFFGQGTRLTVV.